A single sample gave rise to the 32 T cell receptor beta chains below, sequenced in a study of metastatic and nonmetastatic thyroid tumors. TCRdb used MiXCR to call clones anew from the PCR reads. The table includes tens of thousands of clones, around 26% detected once. Patients had received no treatment of any kind before thyroid surgery. The sequencing input was blood. These receptors originate from a female donor with papillary thyroid cancer or a benign thyroid nodule (not recorded which). Some clones in this sample may be carry-over from other donors' samples.

V is TRBV20-1 and J is TRBJ2-7; TRBD2 matches at 10 bases. CDR3 length: 18 residues. Unmatched junction bases numbered 18, after V lost 2 bases and J lost 5 bases. Per the germline V gene, CDR1 is DFQATT and CDR2 is SNEGSKA (reference sequence). As DNA, the CDR3 is TGCAGTGCTAGAAGATGGTGGGCTAGCGGGAGTATCTTCCACGAGCAGTACTTC. The encoded protein is CSARRWWASGSIFHEQYF.

This clone was recorded a few times. V is TRBV5-4 and J is TRBJ2-1; D ambiguous. This CDR3 has 15 amino acids. The V gene lost 0 bases and the J gene lost 6 bases, with 13 bases spanning the gap. CDR1 is SGHNT and CDR2 is YYREEE in the germline V gene (reference sequence). The CDR3 is CASSLASSRRNEQFF. The CDR3 DNA reads TGTGCCAGCAGCTTGGCCTCGTCTAGACGCAATGAGCAGTTCTTC.

The rearrangement links TRBV20-1 to TRBJ2-5, with 12 nucleotides matching TRBD1. The CDR3 runs to 16 residues. The V and J ends lost 3 bases and 8 bases, in that order; junction bases with no gene match: 13. Looked up from germline, CDR1 is DFQATT and CDR2 is SNEGSKA (reference sequence). CDR3 nucleotide sequence: TGCAGTGCTAGGGAGACCGGGACAGGGGGCGAGGATACCCAGTACTTC. This sequence encodes CSARETGTGGEDTQYF.

This clone has only a few counts. This chain joins TRBV6-2 or TRBV6-3 and TRBJ2-7, with a possible D match to TRBD2 (6 bases). Germline CDR1 is MNHEY and CDR2 is SVGEGT. V was cut by 3 bases and J by 7 bases, with 16 bases left in between. This CDR3 comprises 14 residues. The CDR3 DNA follows: TGTGCCAGCAGTTATGGGCAGGGAGGCACAGAGCAGTACTTC. Its protein is CASSYGQGGTEQYF.

This clone was counted between two and nine times. The rearrangement links TRBV28 to TRBJ1-2, with D perhaps TRBD1 (5 bases). V lost 6 bases, J lost 7 bases, and 15 bases lay in between. CDR1 and CDR2 from the germline V gene are MDHEN and SYDVKM. This CDR3 region has 13 residues. This chain's CDR3 is CASRDWDGGGYTF. CDR3 nucleotide sequence: TGTGCCAGCAGGGACTGGGACGGTGGTGGCTACACCTTC.

This clone was seen only a few times. The chain carries TRBV27 and TRBJ1-5, with a possible D match to TRBD1 (6 bases). The length of the CDR3 is 14 residues. With 11 bases removed from V and 0 bases from J, the gap between germline ends came to 14 bases. Germline-derived CDR1 and CDR2 are MNHEY and SMNVEV (reference sequence). The CDR3 nucleotides read TGTGCCGCCGGACAGCTTGATAGCAATCAGCCCCAGCATTTT. It specifies CAAGQLDSNQPQHF.

This clone was picked up many times. V usage is TRBV27 and J usage is TRBJ2-3; no clear D gene. The CDR3 extends over 15 amino acids. Germline CDR1 reads MNHEY; CDR2 reads SMNVEV (reference sequence). V was cut by 8 bases and J by 7 bases, with 22 bases left in between. CDR3 region: CASRLQSLGANTQYF. In nucleotides, the CDR3 is TGTGCCAGCCGCTTACAGTCGCTTGGAGCAAATACGCAGTATTTT.

This clone turned up a few times. The chain carries TRBV6-1 and TRBJ2-5, with D possibly TRBD1 on 6 matching bases. Trimming removed 8 bases at V and 9 bases at J, with 19 bases between. There are 13 residues in the CDR3. Germline V gives CDR1 MNHNS, CDR2 SASEGT. The CDR3 region is CASSSTGQDSQYF. The DNA of the CDR3 is TGTGCCAGCTCATCCACAGGGCAAGATTCCCAGTACTTC.

At least ten counts were recorded for this clone. The gene calls are TRBV7-2 and TRBJ2-3, with 9 bases matching TRBD2. The ends lost 3 bases at V and 3 bases at J; junction bases unmatched: 4. Germline V gives CDR1 SGHTA, CDR2 FQGNSA. The CDR3 loop spans 15 amino acids. The CDR3 DNA sequence: TGTGCCAGCAGCTTTGTAGCGGGGGATACAGATACGCAGTATTTT. Translated: CASSFVAGDTDTQYF.

This clone turned up a few times. The J gene is TRBJ2-1, the V gene TRBV24-1; no reliable D call. Germline-derived CDR1 and CDR2 are KGHDR and SFDVKD. The CDR3 contains 13 residues. V was pared by 6 bases and J by 4 bases, with 9 bases between. The CDR3 region is CATSHESYNEQFF. For the CDR3, the DNA is TGTGCCACCAGTCATGAGTCATACAATGAGCAGTTCTTC.

This clone was detected many times. This may be a read error: a much more frequent sequence differs by one nucleotide. This is likely a read error, given that the CDR3 carries no conserved phenylalanine or tryptophan at its end. The chain is built from TRBV11-2 and TRBJ1-2; TRBD1 is a possible D gene (5 bases). CDR1 and CDR2 from the germline V gene are SGHAT and FQNNGV. CDR3 length: 13 residues. The germline V and J ends were trimmed by 1 base and 4 bases, with 7 bases remaining between them. This chain's CDR3 is CASSLGQGYGYTL. The CDR3 coding sequence is TGTGCCAGCAGCTTAGGGCAGGGCTATGGCTACACCCTC.

At least ten counts were recorded for this clone. V gene TRBV12-3 or TRBV12-4 combines with J gene TRBJ2-1; D call uncertain. The CDR3 has 12 residues. V was clipped by 6 bases and J by 3 bases, with 6 bases between them. As DNA, the CDR3 is TGTGCCAGCAGAGGGTTCTACAATGAGCAGTTCTTC. Its translation: CASRGFYNEQFF.

There are a few counts of this clone. This chain connects TRBV28 to TRBJ1-1; D is possibly TRBD1 (5 bases). The V gene lost 6 bases and the J gene lost 2 bases, with 13 bases spanning the gap. Germline assignment: CDR1 MDHEN and CDR2 SYDVKM. CDR3 length equals 14 residues. The CDR3 bases are TGTGCCAGCAGCACCGGGGCCCAAAACACTGAAGCTTTCTTT. The encoded protein is CASSTGAQNTEAFF. The full variable domain, with the rest looked up from reference TRBV28 and TRBJ1-1, is DVKVTQSSRYLVKRTGEKVFLECVQDMDHENMFWYRQDPGLGLRLIYFSYDVKMKEKGDIPEGYSVSREKKERFSLILESASTNQTSMYLCASSTGAQNTEAFFGQGTRLTVV.

This clone occurred a few times. V is TRBV20-1 and J is TRBJ2-3; 8 bases match TRBD2. Germline V CDR1 and CDR2: DFQATT, SNEGSKA (reference sequence). V lost 3 bases and J lost 2; bases outside the gene matches: 7. This CDR3 has 15 amino acids. The CDR3, as DNA: TGCAGTGCTAGTAGGGCGGGAGGCTTCACAGATACGCAGTATTTT. Residues: CSASRAGGFTDTQYF.

The rearrangement joins TRBV20-1 to TRBJ2-7; maybe TRBD1 (7 bases). V was cut by 0 bases and J by 5 bases, with 11 bases left in between. The CDR3 loop spans 13 amino acids. In germline, CDR1 is DFQATT, CDR2 SNEGSKA (reference sequence). The CDR3 sequence is CSARDGRGDEQYF. CDR3 nucleotide sequence: TGCAGTGCTAGAGACGGCAGGGGGGACGAGCAGTACTTC.

By its share, this clone is medium-sized (0.01 to 0.1%). The chain recombines TRBV28 with TRBJ2-1; a possible D gene is TRBD1 (5 bases). Germline V gives CDR1 MDHEN, CDR2 SYDVKM. Trimming took 1 base from V and 6 from J, leaving 25 bases between them. The CDR3 totals 19 residues. CDR3 bases: TGTGCCAGCAGTTTATTGGCAGGGCCAGTTCCTCTTGCGGTCAATGAGCAGTTCTTC. It specifies CASSLLAGPVPLAVNEQFF.

This clone was observed many times. This chain links TRBV4-1 with TRBJ1-2, with 7 bases aligning to TRBD1. The CDR3 has 14 amino acids. V lost 0 bases, J lost 7 bases, and 5 bases stayed unmatched. CDR1 MGHRA and CDR2 YSYEKL come from the germline V gene. CDR3 coding DNA: TGCGCCAGCAGCCAAGACTGGGACAGAGGTGGCTACACCTTC. This encodes CASSQDWDRGGYTF.

This clone was observed many times. A much larger clone differs from this one at a single base, so this may be a read error. The chain is built from TRBV28 and TRBJ1-2, with D possibly matching TRBD1 (6 bases). Germline assignment: CDR1 MDHEN and CDR2 SYDVKM. The CDR3 has 18 amino acids. Trimming took 0 bases from V and 4 from J, leaving 21 bases between them. CDR3 sequence reads: CASSLWGAALGKTYGYTF. DNA for the CDR3: TGTGCCAGCAGTTTATGGGGGGCAGCTCTTGGAAAGACCTATGGCTACACCTTC.

In this sample, this clone turned up a few times. This chain uses TRBV19 with TRBJ2-2, with D tentatively TRBD1 or TRBD2 (5 bases each). The CDR3 runs to 15 residues. Germline V gives CDR1 LNHDA, CDR2 SQIVND (reference sequence). The V gene lost 9 bases and the J gene lost 2 bases, with 16 bases spanning the gap. CDR3 protein: CASIIPGSNTGELFF. CDR3 sequence (DNA): TGTGCCAGCATTATTCCAGGGAGTAACACCGGGGAGCTGTTTTTT.

This clone was counted a few times. CDR3 sequence: CASSLYSYNEQFF. The CDR3 DNA sequence: TGTGCCAGCAGCTTGTACAGCTACAATGAGCAGTTCTTC. The J gene is TRBJ2-1, the V gene TRBV28; unclear D gene. The V gene lost 6 bases and the J gene lost 3 bases, with 9 bases spanning the gap. The CDR3 loop spans 13 amino acids. Germline V lookup: CDR1 MDHEN, CDR2 SYDVKM.

J is TRBJ2-1 and V is TRBV7-3, with D unclear. Per germline, CDR1 SGHTA and CDR2 FQGTGA. Trimming removed 5 bases from V and 10 bases from J, with 18 bases in between. This CDR3 region has 14 residues. In DNA form, the CDR3 reads TGTGCCAGCAGCGATATAGTTGTCGGCGGCGAGCAGTTCTTC. Residues: CASSDIVVGGEQFF.

This clone was counted between two and nine times. V and J are TRBV6-4 and TRBJ2-1, with TRBD2 matching over 9 bases. This CDR3 comprises 14 residues. The V and J ends lost 4 bases and 9 bases, in that order; junction bases with no gene match: 7. Germline CDR1 MRHNA, CDR2 SNTAGT. CDR3 in amino acids: CASSGLAVWSEQFF. CDR3 nucleotide sequence: TGTGCCAGCAGTGGACTAGCGGTATGGAGTGAGCAGTTCTTC.

The chain uses TRBV18 and TRBJ2-7; D remains ambiguous. The germline V and J ends were trimmed by 0 bases and 7 bases, with 10 bases remaining between them. This CDR3 comprises 13 residues. Looked up from germline, CDR1 is KGHSH and CDR2 is LQKENI. The CDR3 sequence is CASSPPSAREQYF. CDR3 sequence (DNA): TGTGCCAGCTCACCACCCAGCGCGCGGGAGCAGTACTTC. Combining the CDR3 with reference TRBV18 and TRBJ2-7 gives the whole variable domain NAGVMQNPRHLVRRRGQEARLRCSPMKGHSHVYWYRQLPEEGLKFMVYLQKENIIDESGMPKERFSAEFPKEGPSILRIQQVVRGDSAAYFCASSPPSAREQYFGPGTRLTVT.

At least ten counts were recorded for this clone. The chain is built from TRBV2 and TRBJ1-5; tentative D call: TRBD1 (6 bases). Germline lookup yields CDR1 SNHLY and CDR2 FYNNEI. Trimming left V 0 bases short and J 0 bases short, with 12 bases between. The CDR3 totals 17 residues. The chain's CDR3 is CASSEAWGAYSNQPQHF. The CDR3 nucleotides read TGTGCCAGCAGTGAAGCTTGGGGGGCCTATAGCAATCAGCCCCAGCATTTT.

There are many counts of this clone. The chain employs TRBV18 and TRBJ2-7; TRBD1 matches at 11 bases. This CDR3 contains 15 residues. Germline V gives CDR1 KGHSH, CDR2 LQKENI. The trim removed 4 bases at V and 3 bases at J, leaving 5 bases unmatched. The CDR3 nucleotides read TGTGCCAGCTCACAAGGGACAGGGGGAAGCTACGAGCAGTACTTC. Translating it yields CASSQGTGGSYEQYF.

The genes are TRBV6-1 and TRBJ2-7; TRBD2 aligns across 10 bases. This CDR3 is built from 15 residues. V shed 3 bases and J 3 bases; nucleotides not matched to a gene: 5. Germline assignment: CDR1 MNHNS and CDR2 SASEGT. The CDR3 nucleotides read TGTGCCAGCAGTGATGAGCGGGAGGGCTTCTACGAGCAGTACTTC. Protein sequence: CASSDEREGFYEQYF.

This clone was recorded at least ten times. The chain has TRBV4-1 and TRBJ2-7; 9 bases are shared with TRBD1. Germline V lookup: CDR1 MGHRA, CDR2 YSYEKL. With 1 base clipped from V and 5 bases from J, the junction kept 12 bases outside the gene matches. The CDR3 runs 17 residues. The CDR3 DNA reads TGCGCCAGCAGCCAAGGCCCCCGGGACAGGGTAGGAGACGAGCAGTACTTC. Protein sequence: CASSQGPRDRVGDEQYF.

The chain carries TRBV20-1 and TRBJ1-2; no firm D call. Deletions cut 0 bases from V and 9 bases from J, with 17 bases between. Germline values: CDR1 DFQATT, CDR2 SNEGSKA (reference sequence). The CDR3 spans 14 residues. The CDR3 here is CSARDGAWEVCYTF. CDR3 in DNA: TGCAGTGCTAGAGATGGTGCATGGGAGGTCTGCTACACCTTC.

This chain connects TRBV27 to TRBJ2-7; unclear D gene. With 7 bases removed from V and 3 bases from J, the gap between germline ends came to 10 bases. Germline V gene data show CDR1 as MNHEY and CDR2 as SMNVEV (reference sequence). The CDR3 contains 12 residues. As DNA, the CDR3 is TGTGCCAGCACTTCCCGCGACTACGAGCAGTACTTC. This codes for CASTSRDYEQYF.

The V and J genes are TRBV6-1 and TRBJ2-7, with 7 bases that match TRBD2. Germline V gene sequence: CDR1 MNHNS, CDR2 SASEGT. V lost 6 bases and J lost 4; bases outside the gene matches: 3. This CDR3 has 12 amino acids. The CDR3 protein is CASSPGGYEQYF. The CDR3, as DNA: TGTGCCAGCAGCCCGGGGGGATACGAGCAGTACTTC.

Ten or more counts support this clone. The V and J genes are TRBV19 and TRBJ1-1, with D unclear. V dropped 4 bases and J dropped 6 bases, with 21 bases sitting between them. The germline CDR1 and CDR2 sequences are LNHDA and SQIVND (reference sequence). The CDR3 spans 16 residues. The CDR3 is CASSTSLLTLGSEAFF. Here the CDR3 DNA reads TGTGCCAGTAGTACTTCCTTGTTGACTTTAGGATCTGAAGCTTTCTTT.

This clone was observed at least ten times. The chain has TRBV2 and TRBJ1-6; possible D gene TRBD1, 6 bases. Germline V CDR1 and CDR2: SNHLY, FYNNEI. The CDR3 covers 12 residues. Trimming removed 7 bases at V and 9 bases at J, with 10 bases between. The CDR3 loop reads CASNREGSPLHF. The CDR3 nucleotides are TGTGCCAGCAACAGGGAAGGTTCACCCCTCCACTTT.